A single sample gave rise to the 16 T cell receptor beta chains below, sequenced in a study of blood T cell repertoires in COVID-19. The method was immunoSEQ multiplex PCR; TCRdb's version includes in-frame clones alone and lacks a portion of them. Of some 250,000 clones listed, roughly 89% are singletons. Sequenced: PBMCs or T cells enriched from blood (not recorded which). The source of these receptors is a man in his forties who had recovered from COVID-19.

CDR3 nucleotide sequence: TGCAGTGCTAGTCAGGCTATATCCTACAATGAGCAGTTCTTC. It codes for CSASQAISYNEQFF. The chain is built from TRBV20-1 and TRBJ2-1; no clear D. This CDR3 has 14 amino acids. CDR1 DFQATT and CDR2 SNEGSKA come from the germline V gene (reference sequence). The V and J ends lost 3 bases and 1 base respectively, with 10 bases between them.

The chain carries TRBV11-2 and TRBJ2-1; 9 nucleotides agree with TRBD2. The germline V gene encodes CDR1 SGHAT and CDR2 FQNNGV. V lost 2 bases to trimming and J lost 15 bases; unmatched junction nucleotides: 11. There are 14 residues in the CDR3. CDR3 sequence reads: CASSLSSGDPGWFF. The CDR3 coding sequence is TGTGCCAGCAGCTTATCTAGCGGGGACCCGGGGTGGTTCTTC. The entire variable domain, with the rest obtained from reference TRBV11-2 and TRBJ2-1, is as follows: EAGVAQSPRYKIIEKRQSVAFWCNPISGHATLYWYQQILGQGPKLLIQFQNNGVVDDSQLPKDRFSAERLKGVDSTLKIQPAKLEDSAVYLCASSLSSGDPGWFFGPGTRLTVL.

This clone has a handful of counts. The rearrangement links TRBV6-5 to TRBJ2-7; 7 positions match TRBD1. V was pared by 6 bases and J by 5 bases, with 1 base of the junction left unmatched. The CDR3 covers 11 residues. Germline V gives CDR1 MNHEY, CDR2 SVGAGI. The chain's CDR3 is CASRQGNEQYF. The CDR3 nucleotides are TGTGCCAGCAGACAGGGGAACGAGCAGTACTTC.

The rearrangement links TRBV29-1 to TRBJ1-3; 7 bases map to TRBD1. V lost 5 bases to trimming and J lost 4 bases; unmatched junction nucleotides: 5. This CDR3 has 13 residues. Germline CDR1 SQVTM, CDR2 ANQGSEA. The DNA of the CDR3 is TGCAGCGTTCGCAGGGGGGAAGGAAACACCATATATTTT. Translating gives CSVRRGEGNTIYF.

To note about this clone: This sample also contains other DNA sequences that code for the same CDR3. The chain links TRBV19 to TRBJ2-5, with 9 nucleotides matching TRBD2. Germline CDR1 and CDR2: LNHDA and SQIVND (reference sequence). V was clipped by 7 bases and J by 2 bases; unmatched bases: 5. The CDR3 has 14 residues. CDR3 in amino acids: CASTKTSGQETQYF. The CDR3, as DNA: TGTGCCAGTACTAAAACTAGCGGGCAAGAGACCCAGTACTTC.

The chain couples TRBV9 to TRBJ2-5; 10 positions match TRBD1. The trim removed 4 bases at V and 1 base at J, leaving 4 bases unmatched. The CDR3 consists of 15 residues. Germline assignment: CDR1 SGDLS and CDR2 YYNGEE. The CDR3 DNA is TGTGCCAGCAGCCCCGGGACAGGGGTCCAAGAGACCCAGTACTTC. It specifies CASSPGTGVQETQYF.

The chain uses TRBV7-8 and TRBJ1-1; 9 bases line up with TRBD1. Germline V CDR1 and CDR2: SGHVS, FQNEAQ. The CDR3 is 15 residues long. V was pared by 3 bases and J by 2 bases, with 4 bases of the junction left unmatched. CDR3 coding DNA: TGTGCCAGCAGCTTCCGGGACAGGGCCAACACTGAAGCTTTCTTT. Translating it yields CASSFRDRANTEAFF.

The chain joins TRBV24-1 to TRBJ2-3, with 14 bases lining up with TRBD2. V shed 7 bases and J 2 bases; nucleotides not matched to a gene: 7. The CDR3 sequence is 17 residues long. Germline CDR1 is KGHDR and CDR2 is SFDVKD. CDR3: CATSDRTSGRNTDTQYF. CDR3 bases: TGTGCCACCAGCGACCGGACTAGCGGGAGGAACACAGATACGCAGTATTTT.

The rearrangement joins TRBV15 to TRBJ2-7; tentative D call: TRBD1 (5 bases). The CDR3 sequence is 15 residues long. Trimming left V 3 bases short and J 0 bases short, with 12 bases between. The V gene's germline CDR1 is LNHNV and CDR2 YYDKDF (reference sequence). CDR3 sequence (DNA): TGTGCCACCAGCAGGTCAACAGGTAGCTCCTACGAGCAGTACTTC. This gives the protein CATSRSTGSSYEQYF.

V and J are TRBV6-6 and TRBJ2-3, with 10 nucleotides matching TRBD2. CDR3 size: 15 residues. Germline CDR1 reads MNHNY; CDR2 reads SVGAGI (reference sequence). After removal of 6 bases from V and 4 bases from J, the junction contained 7 bases not matched to a gene. CDR3 protein: CASSPLAGRADTQYF. In DNA, the CDR3 is TGTGCCAGCAGCCCACTAGCGGGGCGTGCAGATACGCAGTATTTT.

This chain joins TRBV4-3 and TRBJ2-5; D not resolved. Germline loops: CDR1 LGHNA, CDR2 YSLEER. The CDR3 consists of 13 residues. Trimming took off 2 bases at V and 0 bases at J, with 4 bases between the two ends. The CDR3 spells CASSQRDQETQYF. Here the CDR3 DNA reads TGCGCCAGCAGCCAACGGGACCAAGAGACCCAGTACTTC.

V and J are TRBV9 and TRBJ1-5, with D unresolved. The CDR3 spans 13 residues. Trimming left V 0 bases short and J 10 bases short, with 11 bases between. The germline V gene has CDR1 SGDLS and CDR2 YYNGEE. This chain's CDR3 is CASSVDWRIPQHF. The DNA for the CDR3 is TGTGCCAGCAGCGTAGATTGGAGAATTCCCCAGCATTTT.

The chain links TRBV7-2 to TRBJ1-6, with 11 positions matching TRBD1. Germline CDR1 reads SGHTA; CDR2 reads FQGNSA. The CDR3 runs 18 residues. J was trimmed by 7 bases and V by 5 bases; bases with no gene match: 13. CDR3 sequence reads: CASSGGQGASLGNSPLHF. CDR3 DNA sequence: TGTGCCAGCAGCGGAGGACAGGGGGCGAGTCTAGGAAATTCACCCCTCCACTTT.

This chain joins TRBV4-1 and TRBJ1-1; the match to TRBD1 covers 8 bases. Germline loops: CDR1 MGHRA, CDR2 YSYEKL. The CDR3 extends over 16 amino acids. V was clipped by 2 bases and J by 8 bases; unmatched bases: 13. CDR3 residues: CASSQPMGQGAREAFF. CDR3 sequence (DNA): TGCGCCAGCAGCCAACCTATGGGGCAGGGGGCCCGGGAAGCTTTCTTT.

The chain combines TRBV6-5 with TRBJ2-6; D is uncertain. V was pared by 7 bases and J by 1 base, with 8 bases between. The germline V gene encodes CDR1 MNHEY and CDR2 SVGAGI. The CDR3 sequence is 14 residues long. Written as DNA, the CDR3 is TGTGCCAGCAACGGTGATTCTGGGGCCAACGTCCTGACTTTC. This gives the protein CASNGDSGANVLTF.

The chain uses TRBV7-9 and TRBJ2-1, with D possibly TRBD2 on 5 matching bases. Germline V lookup: CDR1 SEHNR, CDR2 FQNEAQ (reference sequence). The CDR3 contains 15 residues. Trimming removed 3 bases at V and 6 bases at J, with 15 bases between. This CDR3 reads CASSFRETGFNEQFF. The CDR3 DNA reads TGTGCCAGCAGCTTCCGGGAAACGGGATTCAATGAGCAGTTCTTC.